This TCR beta chain stems from a study of cytomegalovirus exposure and HLA in healthy donors. Overall study context: There were over 350 genotyped donors. Of these, about 81% fell in the genetic ancestry cluster associated with self-reported Caucasian donors.

The PCR made use of 60 Vbeta and 13 Jbeta primers. The repertoire was sequenced with immunoSEQ multiplex PCR; TCRdb's copy has only in-frame clones and lacks some. The sample has some 130,000 clones; about 77% are singletons. In the case of this clone: Antigen: not known.

Per germline, CDR1 MGHRA and CDR2 YSYEKL. The CDR3 runs to 20 residues. The V end was cut by 0 bases, the J end by 7 bases, with 27 bases between. Study-wide results and limits: The availability of immune exposure information extended only to CMV serostatus. Trimming of TCR beta V- and J-genes showed a link, identified in a later analysis, to a missense DCLRE1C variant.

Source material: PBMCs. The TCR sequence derives from a woman aged 40 to 50 in good health and CMV-seronegative. The chain has TRBV4-1 and TRBJ2-2; D unclear. The CDR3 loop is CASSQEIGRRGRYGVGELFF. The DNA of the CDR3 is TGCGCCAGCAGCCAAGAGATCGGTAGACGTGGCAGGTACGGTGTCGGGGAGCTGTTTTTT.